The 27 T cell receptor beta chains given below trace back to one sample, sequenced in a study of beta chain features in type 1 diabetes. All of the isolated RNA was reverse transcribed, so expressed TCRB transcripts were sequenced. Only in-frame clones appear in the TCRdb table, and some are missing; sequencing was by immunoSEQ multiplex PCR. The data show some 410,000 clones, over 9.5% seen once. Sequenced input: naive CD4+ T cells from blood. The source of these receptors is a woman between 18 and 30 years old in good health.

The genes are TRBV5-1 and TRBJ1-1; no clear D gene. CDR1 and CDR2 from the germline V gene are SGHRS and YFSETQ. Trimming shortened V by 6 bases and J by 0 bases, and 12 bases separated the two germline ends. The CDR3 sequence is 14 residues long. The CDR3 protein is CASKAEPMNTEAFF. The CDR3 bases are TGCGCCAGCAAGGCTGAGCCCATGAACACTGAAGCTTTCTTT.

The chain joins TRBV9 to TRBJ1-5; D not certain. Germline CDR1 is SGDLS and CDR2 is YYNGEE. CDR3 length equals 13 residues. V lost 0 bases, J lost 6 bases, and 7 bases lay in between. DNA for the CDR3: TGTGCCAGCAGCGTAGGTCAGGCTCAGCCCCAGCATTTT. Translating it yields CASSVGQAQPQHF. The full variable domain, in which reference TRBV9 and TRBJ1-5 provide the parts outside the CDR3, is DSGVTQTPKHLITATGQRVTLRCSPRSGDLSVYWYQQSLDQGLQFLIQYYNGEERAKGNILERFSAQQFPDLHSELNLSSLELGDSALYFCASSVGQAQPQHFGDGTRLSIL.

The chain employs TRBV4-2 and TRBJ1-4, with a tentative D call TRBD1 (5 bases). The CDR3 covers 16 residues. The germline V gene encodes CDR1 LGHNA and CDR2 YNFKEQ. Deletions cut 5 bases from V and 2 bases from J, with 15 bases between. The CDR3 protein is CASSYSQGGTNEKLFF. CDR3 in DNA: TGTGCCAGCAGCTACTCCCAGGGAGGGACTAATGAAAAACTGTTTTTT.

The V and J genes are TRBV5-1 and TRBJ2-3; D is undetermined. With 3 bases removed from V and 4 bases from J, the gap between germline ends came to 12 bases. CDR1 and CDR2 (germline): SGHRS, YFSETQ. The CDR3 has 14 residues. CDR3 protein: CASSSEFGADTQYF. The CDR3 DNA sequence: TGCGCCAGCAGCTCCGAGTTCGGCGCAGATACGCAGTATTTT. The whole variable domain, filled in from reference TRBV5-1 and TRBJ2-3, reads KAGVTQTPRYLIKTRGQQVTLSCSPISGHRSVSWYQQTPGQGLQFLFEYFSETQRNKGNFPGRFSGRQFSNSRSEMNVSTLELGDSALYLCASSSEFGADTQYFGPGTRLTVL.

The chain recombines TRBV23-1 with TRBJ2-3; TRBD2 might be the D (6 bases). TRBV23-1 is reported as an ORF; its role is uncertain. The CDR3 has 13 amino acids. Trimming cost V 3 bases and J 6 bases, with 10 bases left between them. Written as DNA, the CDR3 is TGCGCCAGCAGTCACACTGGGGGGGATACGCAGTATTTT. Translated: CASSHTGGDTQYF.

The chain combines TRBV6-5 with TRBJ2-7; TRBD2 might be the D (5 bases). The germline V gene has CDR1 MNHEY and CDR2 SVGAGI. This CDR3 comprises 13 residues. With 0 bases removed from V and 6 bases from J, the gap between germline ends came to 9 bases. CDR3 DNA sequence: TGTGCCAGCAGTTACTCCCGGACTTTCGAGCAGTACTTC. The encoded protein is CASSYSRTFEQYF.

This clone was seen a handful of times. CDR3 amino acids: CASSLDPGQAGSEQFF. In DNA form, the CDR3 reads TGTGCCAGCAGCTTAGATCCCGGACAGGCTGGTTCGGAGCAGTTCTTC. The chain combines TRBV7-2 with TRBJ2-1; 7 bases match TRBD1. V shed 1 base, J shed 10 bases, and the junction held 13 bases outside the gene matches. The CDR3 extends over 16 amino acids. CDR1 and CDR2 from the germline V gene are SGHTA and FQGNSA.

The J gene is TRBJ1-4, the V gene TRBV30; D is ambiguous. Germline V gene data show CDR1 as GTSNPN and CDR2 as SVGIG (reference sequence). With 1 base removed from V and 8 bases from J, the gap between germline ends came to 5 bases. The CDR3 sequence is 11 residues long. The CDR3 sequence: CAWSALEKLFF. For the CDR3, the DNA is TGTGCCTGGAGTGCTCTCGAAAAACTGTTTTTT.

This clone was picked up a small number of times. The genes are TRBV5-4 and TRBJ2-7, with 10 bases aligning to TRBD2. CDR3 length: 18 residues. Per germline, CDR1 SGHNT and CDR2 YYREEE (reference sequence). V lost 2 bases, J lost 1 base, and 12 bases stayed unmatched. This chain's CDR3 is CASSFRSTSSGRSYEQYF. DNA for the CDR3: TGTGCCAGCAGCTTTCGGAGTACGTCTAGCGGGAGATCCTACGAGCAGTACTTC.

V is TRBV6-5 and J is TRBJ1-1; 7 bases agree with TRBD1. The CDR3 covers 14 residues. The trim removed 7 bases at V and 6 bases at J, leaving 11 bases unmatched. Germline V gives CDR1 MNHEY, CDR2 SVGAGI. CDR3 nucleotides: TGTGCCAGCAAAGAGGACAGGCGTGTTCCTGAAGCTTTCTTT. Protein sequence: CASKEDRRVPEAFF.

J is TRBJ2-1 and V is TRBV11-2; D is uncertain. The CDR3 length is 14 residues. Trimming pared 3 bases from V and 4 bases from J, leaving 10 bases between. Germline V gene lookup returns CDR1 SGHAT and CDR2 FQNNGV. CDR3 in amino acids: CASSFGGLYNEQFF. CDR3 nucleotides: TGTGCCAGCAGCTTTGGTGGCTTATACAATGAGCAGTTCTTC.

In its sample, this clone was seen a few times. The chain links TRBV14 to TRBJ2-7; 7 positions match TRBD2. J was trimmed by 2 bases and V by 4 bases; bases with no gene match: 8. The CDR3 has 15 amino acids. Germline lookup yields CDR1 SGHDN and CDR2 FVKESK. The CDR3 spells CASSRRGGSPYEQYV. In DNA, the CDR3 is TGTGCCAGCAGCCGGAGGGGCGGGAGCCCCTACGAGCAGTACGTC.

Only a few counts were recorded for this clone. The rearrangement links TRBV15 to TRBJ2-2, with unresolved D. The CDR3 extends over 14 amino acids. Germline V gene data show CDR1 as LNHNV and CDR2 as YYDKDF (reference sequence). V was shortened by 1 base and J by 5 bases, with 8 bases between the two germline ends. CDR3 nucleotide sequence: TGTGCCACCAGCAGAGGGACGGAGACCGGGGAGCTGTTTTTT. Its protein is CATSRGTETGELFF.

This clone was counted a few times. CDR3 region: CASSRVRSTPGETQYF. DNA of the CDR3: TGTGCCAGCAGCCGAGTCCGTTCTACCCCGGGGGAGACCCAGTACTTC. This sequence joins TRBV7-2 and TRBJ2-5; a weak D match, TRBD2 (5 bases). The CDR3 is 16 amino acids. The germline CDR1 and CDR2 sequences are SGHTA and FQGNSA. Trimming removed 5 bases at V and 5 bases at J, with 21 bases between.

This clone was counted between two and nine times. This chain joins TRBV9 and TRBJ2-2; TRBD1 is a possible D gene (6 bases). The CDR3 contains 14 residues. Trimming cost V 6 bases and J 1 base, with 10 bases left between them. Germline values: CDR1 SGDLS, CDR2 YYNGEE. CDR3 in amino acids: CASNRGQNTGELFF. The CDR3 region has the DNA TGTGCCAGCAATCGGGGACAGAACACCGGGGAGCTGTTTTTT.

This clone was found a few times. J is TRBJ1-6 and V is TRBV14; 7 nucleotides align to TRBD1. The ends lost 3 bases at V and 6 bases at J; junction bases unmatched: 2. CDR3 length equals 14 residues. Germline CDR1 SGHDN, CDR2 FVKESK. CDR3 sequence: CASSQDRINSPLHF. The DNA for the CDR3 is TGTGCCAGCAGCCAGGACAGGATTAATTCACCCCTCCACTTT.

The rearrangement links TRBV28 to TRBJ1-4, with unresolved D. The CDR3 length is 12 residues. Per the germline V gene, CDR1 is MDHEN and CDR2 is SYDVKM. With 4 bases removed from V and 8 bases from J, the gap between germline ends came to 8 bases. CDR3 sequence (DNA): TGTGCCAGCAGTTGGGCGGGCGAAAAACTGTTTTTT. Translation: CASSWAGEKLFF.

V and J are TRBV7-2 and TRBJ1-2, with TRBD1 matching over 8 bases. CDR3 length: 14 residues. V lost 5 bases and J lost 4; bases outside the gene matches: 6. CDR1 and CDR2 from the germline V gene are SGHTA and FQGNSA. This chain's CDR3 is CASSRVTGAYGYTF. CDR3 bases: TGTGCCAGCAGCCGCGTGACAGGGGCCTATGGCTACACCTTC. The full variable domain, with the rest looked up from reference TRBV7-2 and TRBJ1-2, is GAGVSQSPSNKVTEKGKDVELRCDPISGHTALYWYRQSLGQGLEFLIYFQGNSAPDKSGLPSDRFSAERTGGSVSTLTIQRTQQEDSAVYLCASSRVTGAYGYTFGSGTRLTVV.

This clone was found a few times. This chain uses TRBV19 with TRBJ2-5; D is undetermined. The ends were cut back, 3 bases at V and 5 bases at J, with 16 bases in the middle. The CDR3 covers 15 residues. Germline CDR1 and CDR2: LNHDA and SQIVND (reference sequence). This CDR3 reads CASSMAQTYTETQYF. For the CDR3, the DNA is TGTGCCAGTAGTATGGCACAAACATATACGGAGACCCAGTACTTC.

The V call is TRBV27, the J call TRBJ1-1; D gene unclear. CDR1 is MNHEY, CDR2 SMNVEV, per germline (reference sequence). V gave up 3 bases and J gave up 0 bases, with 14 bases separating them. This CDR3 is 16 amino acids long. The CDR3 loop reads CASSFGSGRMNTEAFF. For the CDR3, the DNA is TGTGCCAGCAGTTTTGGCTCGGGCAGGATGAACACTGAAGCTTTCTTT.

This clone was counted ten times or more. V usage is TRBV28 and J usage is TRBJ2-4; 11 bases match TRBD2. The CDR3 sequence is 15 residues long. The V segment lost 5 bases and the J segment 10 bases; nucleotides outside the gene matches: 10. In germline, CDR1 is MDHEN, CDR2 SYDVKM. For the CDR3, the DNA is TGTGCCAGCAGTCCATCACCGGGACTAGCGGTAATTCAGTACTTC. Its translation: CASSPSPGLAVIQYF. The complete variable domain, with remaining parts taken from reference TRBV28 and TRBJ2-4, reads DVKVTQSSRYLVKRTGEKVFLECVQDMDHENMFWYRQDPGLGLRLIYFSYDVKMKEKGDIPEGYSVSREKKERFSLILESASTNQTSMYLCASSPSPGLAVIQYFGAGTRLSVL.

As for this clone: A far larger clone lies a single base away; this is likely a read error. V and J are TRBV5-6 and TRBJ2-5; no firm D call. Trimming took 4 bases from V and 2 from J, leaving 3 bases between them. CDR3 length: 11 amino acids. In germline, CDR1 is SGHDT, CDR2 YYEEEE. Here the CDR3 reads CASSLQETQYF. The CDR3 nucleotides are TGTGCCAGCAGCCTACAAGAGACCCAGTACTTC.

The V gene is TRBV29-1, the J gene TRBJ2-7; D possibly corresponds to TRBD1 (5 bases). Trimming removed 5 bases from V and 3 bases from J, with 11 bases in between. The CDR3 totals 12 residues. CDR1 and CDR2 from the germline V gene are SQVTM and ANQGSEA. The CDR3 DNA reads TGCAGCGTTATGACAGACCGCTACGAGCAGTACTTC. Encoded protein: CSVMTDRYEQYF.

V and J are TRBV28 and TRBJ2-5; 9 nucleotides agree with TRBD1. Trimming cost V 5 bases and J 0 bases; bases outside gene matches: 7. The CDR3 is made up of 16 amino acids. Germline values: CDR1 MDHEN, CDR2 SYDVKM. DNA of the CDR3: TGTGCCAGCAGTCCCCCTACAGGGGGCGACCAAGAGACCCAGTACTTC. Translated: CASSPPTGGDQETQYF.

This clone was found a few times. V gene TRBV5-4 combines with J gene TRBJ2-1; D unresolved. The V and J ends lost 4 bases and 0 bases respectively, with 14 bases between them. Per the germline V gene, CDR1 is SGHNT and CDR2 is YYREEE (reference sequence). The length of the CDR3 is 16 residues. The CDR3 protein is CASSPSVESSYNEQFF. The CDR3 nucleotides read TGTGCCAGCAGCCCAAGCGTCGAGAGCTCCTACAATGAGCAGTTCTTC.

This clone has more than one count but fewer than ten. The V call is TRBV9, the J call TRBJ2-1; D perhaps matches TRBD1 (5 bases). The ends were cut back, 3 bases at V and 5 bases at J, with 12 bases in the middle. Germline loops: CDR1 SGDLS, CDR2 YYNGEE. This CDR3 has 14 amino acids. DNA of the CDR3: TGTGCCAGCAGCGCGGACATTCCTAACAATGAGCAGTTCTTC. Translation: CASSADIPNNEQFF.

With regard to this clone: The same CDR3 arises from other DNA sequences in this sample as well. The J gene is TRBJ1-1, the V gene TRBV7-9, with D unclear. The V and J ends lost 6 bases and 1 base respectively, with 6 bases between them. Germline values: CDR1 SEHNR, CDR2 FQNEAQ (reference sequence). The CDR3 sequence is 12 residues long. The chain's CDR3 is CASSRWNTEAFF. The CDR3 bases are TGTGCCAGCAGTCGATGGAACACTGAAGCTTTCTTT.